These T cell receptor beta chains were read from a single sample in a study of blood T cell repertoires in COVID-19. Assay: immunoSEQ multiplex PCR; the TCRdb copy retains only in-frame clones and omits some. The table records 150,000 or so clones, roughly 78% of them present only once. Input material: peripheral blood. All receptors derive from a human donor with acute or convalescent COVID-19. The donor label of this sample is uncertain. The CDR3 runs from the conserved cysteine through the conserved F or W. The order of the fields is J gene, V gene, clone size, D gene, CDR3 protein, CDR3 DNA. D genes are given only for firm matches. Clone size appears in some rows only: once, few, many, or a class for an expanded clone.

>TRBJ2-5|TRBV13|few|-
CASSRTWRGQETQYF
TGTGCCAGCAGCCGGACCTGGAGGGGTCAAGAGACCCAGTACTTC
>TRBJ1-3|TRBV18|few|TRBD1
CASFGGGTAPTTTSGNTIYF
TGTGCCAGCTTCGGGGGGGGGACAGCTCCCACCACCACCTCTGGAAACACCATATATTTT
>TRBJ2-5|TRBV4-1|-|TRBD2
CASSQGTSGFQETQYF
TGCGCCAGCAGCCAAGGGACTAGCGGATTCCAAGAGACCCAGTACTTC
>TRBJ2-5|TRBV7-2|-|-
CASSSLRGKQETQYF
TGTGCCAGCAGCTCACTGCGCGGGAAGCAAGAGACCCAGTACTTC
>TRBJ2-1|TRBV5-1|-|TRBD2
CASSLAPSGEHEQFF
TGCGCCAGCAGCTTGGCGCCTAGCGGGGAGCATGAGCAGTTCTTC
>TRBJ1-2|TRBV5-4|-|-
CASRDSLGVSSNYGYTF
TGTGCCAGCAGGGATTCGCTGGGAGTTTCTTCTAACTATGGCTACACCTTC
>TRBJ1-1|TRBV7-2|few|-
CASSPLTEAFF
TGTGCCAGCAGCCCCTTGACTGAAGCTTTCTTT
>TRBJ2-7|TRBV3-1/TRBV3-2|-|TRBD2
CASSLGLTKTYEQYF
TGTGCCAGCAGCCTGGGACTAACAAAGACCTACGAGCAGTACTTC
>TRBJ2-1|TRBV4-1|-|-
CASSHVGGSYNEQFF
TGCGCCAGCAGCCACGTAGGGGGCTCCTACAATGAGCAGTTCTTC
>TRBJ2-5|TRBV27|-|TRBD2
CASSTGLAGGLETQYF
TGTGCCAGCAGTACCGGACTAGCGGGGGGGTTAGAGACCCAGTACTTC
>TRBJ1-2|TRBV30|-|TRBD1
CAWSQGARGYTF
TGTGCCTGGTCACAGGGGGCAAGAGGCTACACCTTC
>TRBJ1-3|TRBV4-1|-|-
CASSQSGTLSGNTIYF
TGCGCCAGCAGCCAATCCGGGACACTTTCTGGAAACACCATATATTTT
>TRBJ1-2|TRBV5-1|-|-
CASSLAQQGSGYTF
TGCGCCAGCAGCTTGGCCCAACAGGGTAGTGGCTACACCTTC
>TRBJ2-7|TRBV7-2|-|TRBD2
CASSRTSGGFSYEQYF
TGTGCCAGCAGCCGTACTAGCGGGGGCTTTTCCTACGAGCAGTACTTC
>TRBJ2-3|TRBV18|few|TRBD2
CASFQGGTDTQYF
TGTGCCAGCTTTCAGGGAGGGACAGATACGCAGTATTTT
>TRBJ1-2|TRBV5-1|-|-
CASRQDSYGYTF
TGCGCCAGCAGGCAGGACTCCTATGGCTACACCTTC
>TRBJ1-2|TRBV4-3|-|-
CASSPSIGYGYTF
TGCGCCAGCAGCCCTTCTATTGGCTATGGCTACACCTTC
>TRBJ2-7|TRBV7-9|-|TRBD2
CASSYSVTSGHEQYF
TGTGCCAGCAGCTACTCCGTGACTAGCGGCCACGAGCAGTACTTC
>TRBJ2-5|TRBV18|-|TRBD2
CASSRGLAGGQQETQYF
TGTGCCAGCTCCCGTGGACTAGCGGGGGGACAACAAGAGACCCAGTACTTC
>TRBJ1-4|TRBV6-5|-|-
CASSYSWGATNEKLFF
TGTGCCAGCAGTTACTCGTGGGGGGCAACTAATGAAAAACTGTTTTTT
>TRBJ1-4|TRBV29-1|-|-
CSAPGGATNEKLFF
TGCAGCGCCCCGGGGGGGGCAACTAATGAAAAACTGTTTTTT
>TRBJ1-5|TRBV19|-|TRBD1
CASSIRQGADQPQHF
TGTGCCAGTAGTATTCGACAGGGGGCTGATCAGCCCCAGCATTTT
>TRBJ1-1|TRBV3-1/TRBV3-2|-|-
CASSQRGIEAFF
TGTGCCAGCAGCCAGAGAGGCATTGAAGCTTTCTTT
>TRBJ2-1|TRBV5-1|-|TRBD2
CASSLSGTYNEQFF
TGCGCCAGCAGCTTGAGCGGGACCTACAATGAGCAGTTCTTC
>TRBJ1-2|TRBV30|many|TRBD1
CAWSPDMGQGEGYTF
TGTGCCTGGAGTCCCGATATGGGACAGGGGGAAGGCTACACCTTC
>TRBJ1-2|TRBV7-9|-|-
CASSLERGYTF
TGTGCCAGCAGCTTAGAGCGTGGCTACACCTTC
>TRBJ2-5|TRBV6-5|-|TRBD1
CASSHRGRPQETQYF
TGTGCCAGCAGTCACAGGGGGCGACCTCAAGAGACCCAGTACTTC
>TRBJ1-6|TRBV2|-|TRBD1
CASSVLTGKNSPLHF
TGTGCCAGCAGCGTATTGACAGGGAAAAATTCACCCCTCCACTTT
>TRBJ2-5|TRBV19|few|-
CASSIGGAQETQYF
TGTGCCAGTAGTATTGGAGGGGCTCAAGAGACCCAGTACTTC
>TRBJ2-7|TRBV6-5|-|TRBD1
CASSYPAGGSYEQYF
TGTGCCAGCAGTTACCCGGCAGGGGGCTCCTACGAGCAGTACTTC
>TRBJ1-1|TRBV29-1|-|-
CSVEFRLNTEAFF
TGCAGCGTTGAGTTTCGGTTGAACACTGAAGCTTTCTTT
>TRBJ1-3|TRBV9|-|-
CASSPDPGVSGNTIYF
TGTGCCAGCAGCCCTGACCCGGGGGTCTCTGGAAACACCATATATTTT
>TRBJ1-6|TRBV7-2|-|TRBD1
CASSWDRVSSPLHF
TGTGCCAGCAGCTGGGACAGGGTTAGTTCACCCCTCCACTTT
>TRBJ2-5|TRBV30|-|TRBD2
CAWGLAQETQYF
TGTGCCTGGGGACTAGCGCAAGAGACCCAGTACTTC
>TRBJ2-4|TRBV7-2|-|TRBD2
CASSPRSGDKNIQYF
TGTGCCAGCAGTCCCCGGAGCGGGGACAAAAACATTCAGTACTTC
>TRBJ1-2|TRBV7-2|-|-
CASSLLREVSYGYTF
TGTGCCAGCAGCCTCCTGCGTGAAGTTTCCTATGGCTACACCTTC
>TRBJ1-3|TRBV11-2|few|-
CASSPRGGTGNTIYF
TGTGCCAGCAGCCCAAGGGGGGGGACTGGAAACACCATATATTTT
>TRBJ1-2|TRBV6-6|-|-
CASSYSGVSTGYTF
TGTGCCAGCAGTTACTCCGGGGTATCGACCGGCTACACCTTC
>TRBJ1-3|TRBV19|-|-
CASSTTGNSGNTIYF
TGTGCCAGTAGTACAACCGGGAACTCTGGAAACACCATATATTTT
>TRBJ1-2|TRBV14|-|-
CASSQLPPYRVLEYGYTF
TGTGCCAGCAGCCAATTGCCACCCTACAGGGTCCTCGAGTATGGCTACACCTTC
>TRBJ2-7|TRBV10-3|-|TRBD1
CATGTGDPGGYF
TGTGCCACCGGGACAGGGGACCCCGGAGGTTACTTC
>TRBJ1-1|TRBV7-2|-|TRBD1
CASSRSGGGGAFF
TGTGCCAGCAGCCGATCAGGGGGCGGCGGAGCTTTCTTT
>TRBJ2-1|TRBV30|-|TRBD1
CAWSSGGREQFF
TGTGCCTGGAGTTCAGGGGGCCGGGAGCAGTTCTTC
>TRBJ2-5|TRBV23-1|-|-
CASSQSQAVQETQYF
TGCGCCAGCAGTCAATCGCAGGCAGTACAAGAGACCCAGTACTTC
>TRBJ1-5|TRBV9|few|-
CASSVGADKAQHF
TGTGCCAGCAGCGTAGGGGCCGATAAGGCCCAGCATTTT
>TRBJ2-1|TRBV5-4|-|TRBD1
CASSRARGGVEDNEQFF
TGTGCCAGCAGCCGAGCCCGAGGGGGCGTGGAGGACAATGAGCAGTTCTTC
>TRBJ2-4|TRBV19|-|TRBD1
CASSPFWTGLAKNIQYF
TGTGCCAGTAGTCCCTTCTGGACAGGCCTAGCCAAAAACATTCAGTACTTC
>TRBJ1-1|TRBV5-4|-|-
CASSFRGRDTEAFF
TGTGCCAGCAGCTTCCGAGGGCGGGACACTGAAGCTTTCTTT
>TRBJ2-6|TRBV2|once|-
CASSEGGSGANVLTF
TGTGCCAGCAGTGAGGGGGGCTCTGGGGCCAACGTCCTGACTTTC
>TRBJ1-2|TRBV4-3|-|-
CASSQDLGLRRDGYTF
TGCGCCAGCAGCCAAGATCTAGGACTCAGGCGGGATGGCTACACCTTC
>TRBJ1-3|TRBV2|-|-
CASSERGVSGNTIYF
TGTGCCAGCAGTGAGCGGGGGGTTTCTGGAAACACCATATATTTT
>TRBJ2-7|TRBV9|-|TRBD2
CASSVGTSGAYEQYF
TGTGCCAGCAGCGTTGGGACTAGCGGGGCCTACGAGCAGTACTTC
>TRBJ1-2|TRBV7-2|-|-
CASSLGGELGGYTF
TGTGCCAGCAGCTTAGGCGGGGAACTTGGCGGCTACACCTTC
>TRBJ2-1|TRBV19|once|-
CASSPGVFRGRYNEQFF
TGTGCCAGTAGCCCCGGGGTATTTCGGGGAAGATACAATGAGCAGTTCTTC
>TRBJ1-3|TRBV19|-|-
CATGTLSHSKLGNTIYF
TGTGCCACTGGGACTCTCTCTCACTCCAAACTGGGAAACACCATATATTTT
>TRBJ1-5|TRBV6-2/TRBV6-3|-|-
CASSYSNQGNQPQHF
TGTGCCAGCAGTTACTCCAACCAGGGAAATCAGCCCCAGCATTTT
>TRBJ1-2|TRBV19|-|TRBD1
CASRLSGQGSSGYTF
TGTGCCAGTAGGCTCTCGGGACAGGGGTCCAGTGGCTACACCTTC